This TCR beta chain emerged from a study of T cells in Graves' hyperthyroidism and ophthalmopathy. Findings and limits, study-wide: Clonotypes that were expanded in thyroid above 0.001 mostly appeared in blood too.

CDR3 length: 14 amino acids. Trimming stripped 5 bases from V and 2 bases from J, with 10 bases between. Germline V gives CDR1 ENHRY, CDR2 SYGVKD. Exclusion followed for patients with uncontrolled infection, other autoimmune disease, pregnancy or lactation. Regions amplified from RNA transcripts were the TCR beta CDR3 regions. HTBI primers were employed in a first-round RT-PCR of the TCR CDR3. One entry per CDR3 protein, called by TCRdb with MiXCR from the multiplex PCR reads. The sample records about 180,000 distinct CDR3 sequences, approximately 9% being singletons. This clonotype was counted ten times or more. The target antigen is unknown.

This sequence was found in a woman between 18 and 29 years old with Graves' hyperthyroidism that later progressed to Graves' ophthalmopathy. The rearrangement uses TRBV10-3 and TRBJ1-5; D not resolved. Sequenced input: blood. The CDR3 loop reads CAISPVAGNQPQHF. As DNA, the CDR3 is TGTGCCATCAGTCCTGTAGCGGGCAATCAGCCCCAGCATTTT.